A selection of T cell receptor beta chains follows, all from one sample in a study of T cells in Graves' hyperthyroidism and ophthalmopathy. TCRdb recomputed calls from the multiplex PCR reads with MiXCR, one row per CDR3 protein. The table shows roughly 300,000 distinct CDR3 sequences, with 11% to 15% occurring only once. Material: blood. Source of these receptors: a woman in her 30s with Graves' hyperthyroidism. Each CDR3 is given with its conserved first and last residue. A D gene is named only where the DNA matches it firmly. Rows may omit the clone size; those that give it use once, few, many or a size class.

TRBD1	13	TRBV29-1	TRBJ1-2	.	CSALTGGNYGYTF	TGCAGCGCTTTGACAGGGGGGAACTATGGCTACACCTTC
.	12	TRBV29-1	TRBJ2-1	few	CSVGDLLDEQFF	TGCAGCGTTGGAGATCTGTTAGATGAGCAGTTCTTC
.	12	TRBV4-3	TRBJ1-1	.	CASSQPREAAFF	TGCGCCAGCAGCCAACCCAGGGAGGCGGCTTTCTTT
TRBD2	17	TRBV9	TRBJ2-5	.	CASSVRAGVVGQETQYF	TGTGCCAGCAGCGTACGAGCGGGAGTAGTAGGTCAAGAGACCCAGTACTTC
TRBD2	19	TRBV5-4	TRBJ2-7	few	CASSSPGLAGVGPSYEQYF	TGTGCCAGCAGCTCACCGGGACTAGCGGGAGTGGGACCTAGTTACGAGCAGTACTTC
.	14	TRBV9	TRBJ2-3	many	CASARGGGTDTQYF	TGTGCCAGCGCCCGGGGTGGTGGAACAGATACGCAGTATTTT
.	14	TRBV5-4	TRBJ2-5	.	CASSPQEGTVTQYF	TGTGCCAGCAGCCCCCAGGAGGGAACGGTGACCCAGTACTTC
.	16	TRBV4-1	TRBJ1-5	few	CASSQEGFQGNQPQHF	TGCGCCAGCAGCCAAGAAGGATTTCAGGGGAATCAGCCCCAGCATTTT
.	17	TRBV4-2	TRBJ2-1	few	CASSQDIHGNRVKGQFF	TGTGCCAGCAGCCAAGACATTCATGGAAACCGGGTCAAGGGTCAGTTCTTC
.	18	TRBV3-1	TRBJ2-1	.	CASSQGTYDPSSYNEQFF	TGTGCCAGCAGCCAAGGGACTTACGATCCTAGCTCCTACAATGAGCAGTTCTTC
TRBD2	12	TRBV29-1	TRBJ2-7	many	CSVSSGAYEQYF	TGCAGCGTTTCCAGCGGGGCCTACGAGCAGTACTTC
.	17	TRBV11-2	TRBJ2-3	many	CASSSPLTRFPTDTQYF	TGTGCCAGCAGCTCGCCTTTGACCCGTTTTCCCACAGATACGCAGTATTTT
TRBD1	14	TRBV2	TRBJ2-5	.	CASSVGQGIETQYF	TGTGCCAGCAGTGTGGGACAGGGGATAGAGACCCAGTACTTC
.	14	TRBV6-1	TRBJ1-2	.	CASTTPPGRYGYTF	TGTGCCAGCACCACCCCCCCCGGACGCTATGGCTACACCTTC